These 27 T cell receptor beta chains originate from one sample sequenced in a study of graft-versus-host responses after intestinal transplantation. Repertoires were generated with immunoSEQ multiplex PCR, while TCRdb's copy carries only in-frame clones and drops some. Of roughly 98,000 clones detected, approximately 92% appear once; the ten largest clones hold around 1.1%. For these receptors, no antigen is known. The material was unstimulated CD8+ T cells sorted from spleen or lymph node cells, obtained before transplant. The receptor set was obtained from a human donor who was the organ donor for an intestinal transplant.

Regarding this clone: Additional DNA sequences in this sample encode the identical CDR3. The chain employs TRBV7-9 and TRBJ2-1, with 8 bases that match TRBD2. The length of the CDR3 is 15 residues. Germline CDR1 SEHNR, CDR2 FQNEAQ (reference sequence). V was pared by 1 base and J by 6 bases, with 5 bases of the junction left unmatched. The CDR3 DNA is TGTGCCAGCAGCTTAGTAACAAGCGGGGGCAATGAGCAGTTCTTC. Translated, it gives CASSLVTSGGNEQFF.

This sequence joins TRBV11-2 and TRBJ1-3; D is possibly TRBD1 (6 bases). This CDR3 has 17 amino acids. The ends were cut back, 5 bases at V and 2 bases at J, with 19 bases in the middle. CDR1 and CDR2 from the germline V gene are SGHAT and FQNNGV. The CDR3 here is CASSPGSGDIPGNTIYF. In DNA form, the CDR3 reads TGTGCCAGCAGCCCAGGTTCCGGGGACATACCTGGAAACACCATATATTTT.

The genes are TRBV28 and TRBJ2-7, with 7 bases fitting TRBD1. CDR1 MDHEN and CDR2 SYDVKM come from the germline V gene. CDR3 length: 12 amino acids. The junction had 8 bases not matched to a gene; V was cut back by 6 bases and J by 9 bases. The CDR3 coding sequence is TGTGCCAGCAGGAGCGAACAGGGGACGCAGTACTTC. This codes for CASRSEQGTQYF. Variable domain in full (rest from reference TRBV28 and TRBJ2-7): DVKVTQSSRYLVKRTGEKVFLECVQDMDHENMFWYRQDPGLGLRLIYFSYDVKMKEKGDIPEGYSVSREKKERFSLILESASTNQTSMYLCASRSEQGTQYFGPGTRLTVT.

V is TRBV4-2 and J is TRBJ1-4; the D is unclear. There are 15 residues in the CDR3. V was clipped by 1 base and J by 7 bases, with 13 bases between them. CDR1 LGHNA and CDR2 YNFKEQ come from the germline V gene. The CDR3 DNA is TGTGCCAGCAGCCAAGTAGGCGACCGGAGTGAAAAACTGTTTTTT. It codes for CASSQVGDRSEKLFF.

The chain is built from TRBV27 and TRBJ1-1; 11 bases are shared with TRBD1. This CDR3 has 14 residues. V lost 6 bases to trimming and J lost 6 bases; unmatched junction nucleotides: 6. From germline, CDR1 is MNHEY and CDR2 SMNVEV (reference sequence). The CDR3 DNA reads as TGTGCCAGCAGCGGACAGGGGGCAGGGGCTGAAGCTTTCTTT. Its protein is CASSGQGAGAEAFF.

The CDR3 here is CASSSDRVGETQYF. The DNA of the CDR3 is TGTGCCAGCAGTTCTGACAGGGTGGGGGAGACCCAGTACTTC. The gene calls are TRBV27 and TRBJ2-5; 7 bases match TRBD1. Germline values: CDR1 MNHEY, CDR2 SMNVEV (reference sequence). The CDR3 is made up of 14 amino acids. J was trimmed by 5 bases and V by 4 bases; bases with no gene match: 7.

This chain uses TRBV13 with TRBJ2-1; D gene unclear. Germline CDR1 and CDR2: PRHDT and FYEKMQ (reference sequence). There are 17 residues in the CDR3. V dropped 5 bases and J dropped 0 bases, with 17 bases sitting between them. DNA of the CDR3: TGTGCCAGCAGCCAAACCCTAGACCCTAGCTCCTACAATGAGCAGTTCTTC. Translating it yields CASSQTLDPSSYNEQFF.

This clone was observed a handful of times. The rearrangement uses TRBV5-6 and TRBJ2-7, with D possibly being TRBD2 (6 bases). The CDR3 spans 12 residues. The germline V gene has CDR1 SGHDT and CDR2 YYEEEE. Trimming removed 10 bases at V and 2 bases at J, with 13 bases between. CDR3 DNA sequence: TGTGCCCCACCGGAGGGACCCTACGAGCAGTACTTC. It encodes CAPPEGPYEQYF.

The gene calls are TRBV7-3 and TRBJ2-2; 11 bases agree with TRBD1. This CDR3 has 16 residues. Germline lookup yields CDR1 SGHTA and CDR2 FQGTGA. With 5 bases clipped from V and 5 bases from J, the junction kept 7 bases outside the gene matches. CDR3 bases: TGTGCCAGCAGCCCCGGGGACAGGGGGGGAACCGGGGAGCTGTTTTTT. Encoded protein: CASSPGDRGGTGELFF.

This chain connects TRBV18 to TRBJ1-2, with no clear D. V was pared by 4 bases and J by 4 bases, with 16 bases between. Germline V CDR1 and CDR2: KGHSH, LQKENI. The CDR3 sequence is 15 residues long. CDR3 amino acids: CASSLHRGGSYGYTF. In DNA, the CDR3 is TGTGCCAGCTCACTCCACCGTGGAGGGTCCTATGGCTACACCTTC.

The chain has TRBV28 and TRBJ2-3, with D possibly being TRBD2 (6 bases). The CDR3 is 14 amino acids. CDR1 MDHEN and CDR2 SYDVKM come from the germline V gene. Trimming shortened V by 4 bases and J by 11 bases, and 19 bases separated the two germline ends. DNA for the CDR3: TGTGCCAGCAGTTCCACTGGCAGGGACTCCAGGCAGTATTTT. Amino acid sequence: CASSSTGRDSRQYF.

The J gene is TRBJ1-2, the V gene TRBV7-2, with a tentative D call TRBD1 (5 bases). The CDR3 is 14 amino acids. Trimming shortened V by 5 bases and J by 6 bases, and 16 bases separated the two germline ends. Germline CDR1 and CDR2: SGHTA and FQGNSA. The CDR3 DNA follows: TGTGCCAGCAGCCTCCGGGGGATTGGGGATGGCTACACCTTC. Translation: CASSLRGIGDGYTF.

This chain links TRBV29-1 with TRBJ2-7; 9 nucleotides line up with TRBD1. The CDR3 sequence is 13 residues long. V lost 4 bases, J lost 7 bases, and 8 bases stayed unmatched. CDR1 and CDR2 (germline): SQVTM, ANQGSEA. In nucleotides, the CDR3 is TGCAGCGTTGCCTGGACAGGGGAGAATGAGCAGTACTTC. It yields the protein CSVAWTGENEQYF.

The chain joins TRBV7-9 to TRBJ1-1; 9 bases line up with TRBD1. CDR3 size: 11 residues. With 4 bases clipped from V and 10 bases from J, the junction kept 1 base outside the gene matches. Germline values: CDR1 SEHNR, CDR2 FQNEAQ (reference sequence). CDR3: CASSWGQGAFF. In DNA, the CDR3 is TGTGCCAGCAGCTGGGGACAGGGAGCTTTCTTT.

The chain employs TRBV28 and TRBJ2-1, with D possibly being TRBD2 (6 bases). CDR1 is MDHEN, CDR2 SYDVKM, per germline. V lost 0 bases and J 0 bases, leaving 15 bases between the germline ends. The CDR3 is made up of 18 amino acids. CDR3 amino acids: CASSLWGGPSSSYNEQFF. DNA of the CDR3: TGTGCCAGCAGTTTATGGGGGGGACCCTCCAGCTCCTACAATGAGCAGTTCTTC.

The chain has TRBV7-2 and TRBJ2-3, with 9 nucleotides matching TRBD2. CDR3 length: 16 residues. Trimming cost V 4 bases and J 4 bases; bases outside gene matches: 9. Germline V gives CDR1 SGHTA, CDR2 FQGNSA. CDR3 protein: CASSYLAGRAADTQYF. The CDR3 region has the DNA TGTGCCAGCAGCTACCTAGCGGGGAGGGCGGCAGATACGCAGTATTTT.

CDR3 in amino acids: CASSVGTSGGGGEQFF. The CDR3 DNA is TGTGCCAGCAGCGTAGGGACTAGCGGGGGCGGAGGTGAGCAGTTCTTC. This sequence joins TRBV7-6 and TRBJ2-1, with 14 bases identical to TRBD2. V shed 5 bases, J shed 9 bases, and the junction held 9 bases outside the gene matches. The CDR3 extends over 16 amino acids. Germline CDR1 and CDR2: SGHVS and FNYEAQ.

J is TRBJ2-2 and V is TRBV7-9; D unresolved. The CDR3 loop spans 15 amino acids. Trimming stripped 7 bases from V and 0 bases from J, with 12 bases between. Germline values: CDR1 SEHNR, CDR2 FQNEAQ (reference sequence). The CDR3 DNA follows: TGTGCCAGCATCCAACAAATCGCGAACACCGGGGAGCTGTTTTTT. This encodes CASIQQIANTGELFF.

The chain recombines TRBV11-3 with TRBJ2-7, with D maybe TRBD2 (6 bases). From germline, CDR1 is SGHNT and CDR2 YENEEA. This CDR3 is 16 amino acids long. Trimming removed 1 base at V and 1 base at J, with 14 bases between. The CDR3 protein is CASSLATGTWSYEQYF. CDR3 nucleotides: TGTGCCAGCAGCTTAGCCACCGGGACTTGGTCCTACGAGCAGTACTTC. Looking up the rest from reference TRBV11-3 and TRBJ2-7 gives the full variable domain: EAGVVQSPRYKIIEKKQPVAFWCNPISGHNTLYWYLQNLGQGPELLIRYENEEAVDDSQLPKDRFSAERLKGVDSTLKIQPAELGDSAVYLCASSLATGTWSYEQYFGPGTRLTVT.

This clone was counted a single time. The J gene is TRBJ2-2, the V gene TRBV7-8; 10 bases agree with TRBD2. Germline V gives CDR1 SGHVS, CDR2 FQNEAQ. The junction had 3 bases not matched to a gene; V was cut back by 0 bases and J by 2 bases. There are 17 residues in the CDR3. CDR3 coding DNA: TGTGCCAGCAGCTTAGCCCTAGCGGGGGCCAACACCGGGGAGCTGTTTTTT. It specifies CASSLALAGANTGELFF.

This clone was counted a single time. V is TRBV5-4 and J is TRBJ1-1; the D gene is possibly TRBD1 (5 bases). Germline CDR1 and CDR2: SGHNT and YYREEE (reference sequence). The CDR3 sequence is 11 residues long. Trimming left V 4 bases short and J 5 bases short, with 6 bases between. The CDR3 region has the DNA TGTGCCAGCAGCGGGGGGACTGAAGCTTTCTTT. Translating it yields CASSGGTEAFF.

The rearrangement links TRBV5-1 to TRBJ2-3, with 12 nucleotides matching TRBD2. V lost 0 bases to trimming and J lost 3 bases; unmatched junction nucleotides: 5. The CDR3 loop spans 17 amino acids. Germline CDR1 and CDR2: SGHRS and YFSETQ. Here the CDR3 reads CASSLGLTSGRTDTQYF. The CDR3, as DNA: TGCGCCAGCAGCTTGGGGCTGACTAGCGGGAGAACAGATACGCAGTATTTT.

This chain joins TRBV5-6 and TRBJ2-1; 9 bases map to TRBD1. The CDR3 is made up of 12 amino acids. Trimming at V came to 3 bases and at J to 14 bases, leaving 6 bases not matched to a gene. The V gene's germline CDR1 is SGHDT and CDR2 YYEEEE. The CDR3 nucleotides are TGTGCCAGCAGCTGTTCTGGGACAGGGAAGTTCTTC. This translates into CASSCSGTGKFF. The complete variable domain, with remaining parts taken from reference TRBV5-6 and TRBJ2-1, reads DAGVTQSPTHLIKTRGQQVTLRCSPKSGHDTVSWYQQALGQGPQFIFQYYEEEERQRGNFPDRFSGHQFPNYSSELNVNALLLGDSALYLCASSCSGTGKFFGPGTRLTVL.

This rearrangement joins TRBV21-1 to TRBJ1-2; the table gives TRBD1 as D, unverified against the DNA. TRBV21-1 is a known pseudogene. CDR3 length: 12 amino acids. CDR3 protein: CASSNSGLGYTF. The CDR3, as DNA: TGTGCCAGCAGCAACTCAGGGTTAGGCTACACCTTC.

The V call is TRBV27, the J call TRBJ2-5, with 8 bases lining up with TRBD2. The CDR3 covers 15 residues. From germline, CDR1 is MNHEY and CDR2 SMNVEV (reference sequence). V was clipped by 1 base and J by 5 bases; unmatched bases: 6. CDR3 DNA sequence: TGTGCCAGCAGTTTATACGGGGGGGCATGGGAGACCCAGTACTTC. Residues: CASSLYGGAWETQYF.

This chain uses TRBV12-5 with TRBJ2-2; no firm D call. CDR1 LGHNT and CDR2 FRNRAP come from the germline V gene. Trimming pared 0 bases from V and 6 bases from J, leaving 5 bases between. The CDR3 sequence is 13 residues long. The CDR3 loop reads CASGLVGAGELFF. CDR3 sequence (DNA): TGTGCTAGTGGTTTGGTGGGCGCCGGGGAGCTGTTTTTT.

The chain links TRBV7-8 to TRBJ2-1, with D perhaps matching TRBD1 (5 bases). Germline CDR1 is SGHVS and CDR2 is FQNEAQ. V shed 1 base and J shed 7 bases, with 11 bases lying between them. This CDR3 contains 14 residues. The CDR3 loop is CASSLGYQGNEQFF. The DNA for the CDR3 is TGTGCCAGCAGCTTAGGGTACCAGGGAAATGAGCAGTTCTTC.